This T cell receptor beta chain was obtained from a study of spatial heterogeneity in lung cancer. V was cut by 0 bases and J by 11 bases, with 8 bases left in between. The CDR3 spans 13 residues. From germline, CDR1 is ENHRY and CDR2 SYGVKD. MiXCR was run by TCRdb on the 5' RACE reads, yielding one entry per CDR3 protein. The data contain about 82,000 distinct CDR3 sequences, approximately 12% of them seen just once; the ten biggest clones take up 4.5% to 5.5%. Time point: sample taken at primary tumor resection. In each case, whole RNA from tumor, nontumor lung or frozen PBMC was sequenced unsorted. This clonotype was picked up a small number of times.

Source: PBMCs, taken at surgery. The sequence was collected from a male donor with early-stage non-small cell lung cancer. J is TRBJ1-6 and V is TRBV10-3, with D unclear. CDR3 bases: TGTGCCATCAGTGAGTCGATAATCGCACCCCTCCACTTT. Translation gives CAISESIIAPLHF.